One and the same sample provided the 13 T cell receptor beta chains below, sequenced in a study of pediatric ulcerative colitis. Method: immunoSEQ multiplex PCR; TCRdb's copy keeps in-frame clones and lacks some. The table includes about 64,000 clones, 75% to 85% detected once. Sequences were obtained from blood. The receptors here all came from a boy aged 5-17 years with moderate ulcerative colitis.

This sequence joins TRBV7-3 and TRBJ1-1; 9 bases fit TRBD1. Unmatched junction bases numbered 4, after V lost 5 bases and J lost 3 bases. The CDR3 loop spans 14 amino acids. Germline CDR1 reads SGHTA; CDR2 reads FQGTGA. Here the CDR3 reads CASSPQGADTEAFF. CDR3 bases: TGTGCCAGCAGCCCACAGGGGGCGGACACTGAAGCTTTCTTT.

The CDR3 region has the DNA TGTGCCAGCTCACCACGACAGGGCGATCAGCCCCAGCATTTT. It translates to CASSPRQGDQPQHF. The J gene is TRBJ1-5, the V gene TRBV18; 7 nucleotides agree with TRBD1. Germline CDR1 reads KGHSH; CDR2 reads LQKENI. J was trimmed by 5 bases and V by 1 base; bases with no gene match: 2. This CDR3 has 14 amino acids. Supplemented by reference TRBV18 and TRBJ1-5, the full variable domain reads NAGVMQNPRHLVRRRGQEARLRCSPMKGHSHVYWYRQLPEEGLKFMVYLQKENIIDESGMPKERFSAEFPKEGPSILRIQQVVRGDSAAYFCASSPRQGDQPQHFGDGTRLSIL.

The chain is built from TRBV5-4 and TRBJ2-3; 7 bases are shared with TRBD2. This CDR3 comprises 15 residues. Germline V gene sequence: CDR1 SGHNT, CDR2 YYREEE (reference sequence). V trimming: 4 bases; J trimming: 4 bases; junction bases outside the gene matches: 9. This CDR3 reads CASSRGSSGADTQYF. The DNA for the CDR3 is TGTGCCAGCAGCCGAGGGTCTAGCGGTGCAGATACGCAGTATTTT.

The genes are TRBV5-6 and TRBJ2-5; D assignment may be TRBD1 or TRBD2 (5 bases each). CDR1 is SGHDT and CDR2 is YYEEEE in the germline V gene. The CDR3 has 14 amino acids. V lost 0 bases, J lost 9 bases, and 15 bases lay in between. CDR3 loop: CASSLVGDGNPQYF. CDR3 DNA sequence: TGTGCCAGCAGCTTGGTTGGGGACGGAAATCCCCAGTACTTC.

The rearrangement links TRBV11-1 to TRBJ2-6, with D unclear. From germline, CDR1 is SGHAT and CDR2 FQDESV (reference sequence). The V gene lost 5 bases and the J gene lost 2 bases, with 13 bases spanning the gap. The CDR3 consists of 16 residues. The CDR3 coding sequence is TGTGCCAGCAGCCTCCGAGTCAGTGCTGGGGCCAACGTCCTGACTTTC. It is translated as CASSLRVSAGANVLTF. The entire variable domain, with the rest obtained from reference TRBV11-1 and TRBJ2-6, is as follows: EAEVAQSPRYKITEKSQAVAFWCDPISGHATLYWYRQILGQGPELLVQFQDESVVDDSQLPKDRFSAERLKGVDSTLKIQPAELGDSAMYLCASSLRVSAGANVLTFGAGSRLTVL.

The chain has TRBV19 and TRBJ1-3; TRBD1 matches at 7 bases. In germline, CDR1 is LNHDA, CDR2 SQIVND (reference sequence). Trimming removed 6 bases from V and 0 bases from J; junction bases left unmatched: 2. This CDR3 comprises 14 residues. CDR3 coding DNA: TGTGCCAGTAGGACAGGGAGCTCTGGAAACACCATATATTTT. Amino acid sequence: CASRTGSSGNTIYF.

The CDR3 here is CASSPGRTHQPQHF. In DNA form, the CDR3 reads TGTGCCAGTTCGCCGGGCAGGACCCATCAGCCCCAGCATTTT. The chain employs TRBV7-2 and TRBJ1-5; D call uncertain. The V gene lost 9 bases and the J gene lost 5 bases, with 17 bases spanning the gap. This CDR3 region has 14 residues. Germline-derived CDR1 and CDR2 are SGHTA and FQGNSA.

The gene calls are TRBV7-9 and TRBJ2-3, with 10 bases fitting TRBD2. Germline assignment: CDR1 SEHNR and CDR2 FQNEAQ (reference sequence). J lost 6 bases, V lost 2 bases, and 5 bases had no gene match. This CDR3 is 15 amino acids long. In nucleotides, the CDR3 is TGTGCCAGCAGCTTAAGCGGGAGGGCCATTGATACGCAGTATTTT. This sequence encodes CASSLSGRAIDTQYF.

This clone was seen a handful of times. V is TRBV7-3 and J is TRBJ2-3; the match to TRBD2 covers 7 bases. The CDR3 runs to 15 residues. Trimming took 6 bases from V and 4 from J; bases not matched to a gene: 10. Germline V gene data show CDR1 as SGHTA and CDR2 as FQGTGA. CDR3 nucleotides: TGTGCCAGCAGGCAAACTAGCGAACCCGCAGATACGCAGTATTTT. Encoded protein: CASRQTSEPADTQYF.

This clone was seen a few times. As DNA, the CDR3 is TGTGCCACCAGCAGAGAGCCAGGATATAGCAATCAGCCCCAGCATTTT. This encodes CATSREPGYSNQPQHF. V and J are TRBV15 and TRBJ1-5; D is ambiguous. Per germline, CDR1 LNHNV and CDR2 YYDKDF (reference sequence). The CDR3 spans 16 residues. V dropped 0 bases and J dropped 0 bases, with 9 bases sitting between them.

The rearrangement joins TRBV15 to TRBJ2-5; tentatively, D is TRBD2 (5 bases). Trimming took 0 bases from V and 1 from J, leaving 9 bases between them. Germline-derived CDR1 and CDR2 are LNHNV and YYDKDF (reference sequence). The CDR3 is made up of 15 amino acids. The CDR3 bases are TGTGCCACCAGCAGAGATGGACTGACCCAAGAGACCCAGTACTTC. Protein product: CATSRDGLTQETQYF. The variable domain in full, completed from reference TRBV15 and TRBJ2-5, reads DAMVIQNPRYQVTQFGKPVTLSCSQTLNHNVMYWYQQKSSQAPKLLFHYYDKDFNNEADTPDNFQSRRPNTSFCFLDIRSPGLGDTAMYLCATSRDGLTQETQYFGPGTRLLVL.

The chain is built from TRBV19 and TRBJ2-3, with 8 bases that match TRBD2. Germline-derived CDR1 and CDR2 are LNHDA and SQIVND (reference sequence). The V and J ends lost 4 bases and 6 bases, in that order; junction bases with no gene match: 15. The CDR3 loop spans 17 amino acids. The CDR3 sequence: CASSTRRSSGSSDTQYF. The CDR3 nucleotides read TGTGCCAGTAGTACTCGCCGGTCGAGCGGGAGTTCGGATACGCAGTATTTT.

The rearrangement links TRBV9 to TRBJ1-2; D is unclear. The V end was cut by 3 bases, the J end by 5 bases, with 11 bases between. CDR3 size: 13 residues. Germline CDR1 and CDR2: SGDLS and YYNGEE. The CDR3 sequence: CASSERLRYGYTF. CDR3 coding DNA: TGTGCCAGCAGCGAGAGGTTGCGGTATGGCTACACCTTC.